These 5 T cell receptor beta chains were all obtained from the same sample, sequenced in a study of OX40 agonist ivuxolimab in advanced cancers. Assay: immunoSEQ multiplex PCR; the TCRdb copy retains only in-frame clones and omits some. Altogether 65,000 to 75,000 clones are present, roughly 84% being singletons, with the ten largest covering under 2.5%. The input for sequencing was CD4+ or CD8+ T cells sorted from blood, taken in a trial of the OX40 agonist ivuxolimab. The receptors were sampled from an adult with an advanced solid tumor such as melanoma, head and neck, liver or kidney cancer.

The rearrangement links TRBV7-9 to TRBJ1-2; the match to TRBD1 covers 7 bases. After removal of 1 base from V and 2 bases from J, the junction contained 7 bases not matched to a gene. CDR1 and CDR2 from the germline V gene are SEHNR and FQNEAQ (reference sequence). CDR3 length equals 16 residues. CDR3 DNA sequence: TGTGCCAGCAGCTTAGGTGGAACAGGGGACAACTATGGCTACACCTTC. Amino acid sequence: CASSLGGTGDNYGYTF.

This clone was counted only a few times. The J gene is TRBJ1-2, the V gene TRBV19; D uncertain. V lost 3 bases and J 0 bases, leaving 8 bases between the germline ends. CDR1 is LNHDA, CDR2 SQIVND, per germline (reference sequence). The CDR3 has 14 amino acids. This CDR3 reads CASSIGGPNYGYTF. In DNA form, the CDR3 reads TGTGCCAGTAGTATTGGAGGACCTAACTATGGCTACACCTTC.

The rearrangement links TRBV6-1 to TRBJ2-7, with 8 bases that match TRBD2. CDR1 MNHNS and CDR2 SASEGT come from the germline V gene. V was clipped by 8 bases and J by 0 bases; unmatched bases: 3. This CDR3 comprises 13 residues. The DNA for the CDR3 is TGTGCCAGCGCGGGGGGATACTCCTACGAGCAGTACTTC. This translates into CASAGGYSYEQYF.

This clone was picked up one time. The chain has TRBV19 and TRBJ2-1; D may be TRBD2 (5 bases). Germline V lookup: CDR1 LNHDA, CDR2 SQIVND (reference sequence). CDR3 size: 14 residues. Trimming took 6 bases from V and 3 from J, leaving 12 bases between them. The CDR3, as DNA: TGTGCCAGTAGGGAGGTCCAAAGCTACAATGAGCAGTTCTTC. Protein: CASREVQSYNEQFF.

J is TRBJ1-4 and V is TRBV9; 11 bases match TRBD1. The CDR3 covers 15 residues. V lost 0 bases, J lost 7 bases, and 2 bases stayed unmatched. The germline gives CDR1 SGDLS, CDR2 YYNGEE. The CDR3 DNA reads TGTGCCAGCAGCGTAGAGGGGACAGGGGGTGAAAAACTGTTTTTT. This sequence encodes CASSVEGTGGEKLFF.